The entry below describes one T cell receptor (beta chain). In the original processing: Reference gene primer amplification gave nucleated cell count estimates. Sequencing used immunoSEQ multiplex PCR; TCRdb keeps in-frame clones, though not all of them. V and J calls plus clone size are reproduced from that table; the DNA served to infer D and trimming. The repertoire holds 250,000 to 350,000 clones, about 80% seen once, with 15% to 17% in the top ten. The data were taken from a study of blood T cell repertoires in COVID-19. Study-level background: From the United States, Italy and Spain came samples of acute and convalescent COVID-19. T cells, B-cell-depleted T cells, or PBMCs provided the cDNA or gDNA that served as material.

The CDR3 contains 14 residues. CDR1 is KGHSY, CDR2 FQNENV, per germline. Deletions cut 3 bases from V and 5 bases from J, with 13 bases between. It was during active infection that Seattle patients were enrolled and then longitudinally followed. This receptor was obtained from a person between 70 and 80 years old with COVID-19, enrolled during active disease. Source material: peripheral blood. The chain couples TRBV16 to TRBJ1-1; D uncertain. The CDR3 reads CASSHQLSNTEAFF. The CDR3 DNA reads as TGTGCCAGCAGCCACCAACTTTCTAATACTGAAGCTTTCTTT.